The 9 T cell receptor beta chains reported below all come from one sample, sequenced in a study of shared clonotypes between healthy human individuals. The method was immunoSEQ multiplex PCR; TCRdb's version includes in-frame clones alone and lacks a portion of them. The sample contains some 2.4 million clones, 93% of which appear only once. Sequencing was carried out using naive CD4+ T cells from PBMCs. Subset indicated: CD45RA+ positively selected. Receptor source: a man younger than 30 in good health. Some clones in this sample may be carry-over from other donors' samples.

The rearrangement links TRBV30 to TRBJ2-1; 16 nucleotides align to TRBD2. The CDR3 consists of 17 residues. With V trimmed by 5 bases and J by 2 bases, 6 bases remained unmatched. Germline V gene lookup returns CDR1 GTSNPN and CDR2 SVGIG (reference sequence). CDR3 region: CAWLGLAGGPAYNEQFF. The DNA for the CDR3 is TGTGCCTGGCTGGGACTAGCGGGAGGGCCAGCCTACAATGAGCAGTTCTTC.

The DNA for the CDR3 is TGTGCCAGCATCAAAATCTGGGGCGGGACCACAGATACGCAGTATTTT. Translating it yields CASIKIWGGTTDTQYF. This chain links TRBV28 with TRBJ2-3, with D maybe TRBD2 (6 bases). From germline, CDR1 is MDHEN and CDR2 SYDVKM. This CDR3 region has 16 residues. Trimming removed 7 bases at V and 2 bases at J, with 19 bases between.

This chain connects TRBV11-2 to TRBJ2-1; TRBD2 agrees at 10 bases. V was clipped by 9 bases and J by 3 bases; unmatched bases: 5. The germline gives CDR1 SGHAT, CDR2 FQNNGV. This CDR3 has 14 residues. DNA for the CDR3: TGTGCCAGTGCGGAGCGGGAGGGCTACAATGAGCAGTTCTTC. Protein: CASAEREGYNEQFF.

This rearrangement joins TRBV6-1 to TRBJ2-1; the D call may be TRBD1 or TRBD2 (5 bases each). Germline V gene lookup returns CDR1 MNHNS and CDR2 SASEGT. V was pared by 4 bases and J by 6 bases, with 13 bases between. The CDR3 has 14 residues. CDR3 amino acids: CASSGGMWPNEQFF. DNA of the CDR3: TGTGCCAGCAGTGGGGGGATGTGGCCCAATGAGCAGTTCTTC.

This rearrangement joins TRBV6-6 to TRBJ2-7, with a possible D match to TRBD2 (6 bases). Germline-derived CDR1 and CDR2 are MNHNY and SVGAGI (reference sequence). Deletions cut 3 bases from V and 3 bases from J, with 18 bases between. This CDR3 contains 16 residues. CDR3 bases: TGTGCCAGCAGTTATTCTAGTCGAGGAGGGGACTACGAGCAGTACTTC. Its translation is CASSYSSRGGDYEQYF.

The chain uses TRBV13 and TRBJ1-5; the match to TRBD1 covers 9 bases. Trimming removed 5 bases from V and 4 bases from J; junction bases left unmatched: 3. The CDR3 has 14 amino acids. The germline V gene encodes CDR1 PRHDT and CDR2 FYEKMQ (reference sequence). The CDR3 reads CASSTTGGNQPQHF. CDR3 DNA sequence: TGTGCCAGCAGCACGACAGGGGGGAATCAGCCCCAGCATTTT.

The chain joins TRBV7-2 to TRBJ2-3; 11 positions agree with TRBD2. CDR3 length: 15 residues. The ends lost 2 bases at V and 11 bases at J; junction bases unmatched: 9. CDR1 and CDR2 (germline): SGHTA, FQGNSA. This chain's CDR3 is CASSLNTLAGGVQYF. The CDR3, as DNA: TGTGCCAGCAGCTTAAATACTCTAGCGGGAGGTGTGCAGTATTTT. The entire variable domain, with the rest obtained from reference TRBV7-2 and TRBJ2-3, is as follows: GAGVSQSPSNKVTEKGKDVELRCDPISGHTALYWYRQSLGQGLEFLIYFQGNSAPDKSGLPSDRFSAERTGGSVSTLTIQRTQQEDSAVYLCASSLNTLAGGVQYFGPGTRLTVL.

J is TRBJ2-1 and V is TRBV6-1, with unresolved D. CDR3 size: 12 residues. Germline CDR1 and CDR2: MNHNS and SASEGT. V dropped 5 bases and J dropped 4 bases, with 6 bases sitting between them. In DNA form, the CDR3 reads TGTGCCAGCAGTCAACCTTACAATGAGCAGTTCTTC. Translated: CASSQPYNEQFF.

This chain connects TRBV25-1 to TRBJ2-2, with D perhaps matching TRBD2 (6 bases). Trimming removed 2 bases at V and 5 bases at J, with 9 bases between. From germline, CDR1 is MGHDK and CDR2 SYGVNS. The CDR3 runs to 14 residues. CDR3 amino acids: CASSELGRTGELFF. Written as DNA, the CDR3 is TGTGCCAGCAGTGAACTGGGGAGGACCGGGGAGCTGTTTTTT.